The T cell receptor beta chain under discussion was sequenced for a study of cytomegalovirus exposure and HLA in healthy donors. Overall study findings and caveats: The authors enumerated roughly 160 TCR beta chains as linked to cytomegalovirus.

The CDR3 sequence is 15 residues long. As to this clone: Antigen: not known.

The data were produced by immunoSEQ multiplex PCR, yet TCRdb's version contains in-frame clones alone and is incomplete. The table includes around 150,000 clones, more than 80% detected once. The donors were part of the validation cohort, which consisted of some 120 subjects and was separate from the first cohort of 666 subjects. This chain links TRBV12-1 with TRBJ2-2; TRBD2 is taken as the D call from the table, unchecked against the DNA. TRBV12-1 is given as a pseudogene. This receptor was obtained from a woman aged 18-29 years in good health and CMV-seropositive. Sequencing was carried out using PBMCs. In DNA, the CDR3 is TGTGCCAGCAGCTCACACGACGACCGGGCCGGGGAGCTGTTTTTT. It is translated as CASSSHDDRAGELFF.